The rows below give T cell receptor beta chains drawn from one sample of a study of blood T cells in healthy people across ages. TCRdb reanalysed the 5' RACE reads using MiXCR and keeps one entry per CDR3 protein. The table has around 870,000 distinct CDR3 sequences, 25% to 30% seen once; the top ten hold roughly 17%. Sequenced sample: blood. The receptors were sampled from a woman aged 80 or older in good health. Each CDR3 is given with its conserved first and last residue. The D gene is left open where the match is weak. Some rows have no size entry. The others give once, few or many, or a class for an expanded clone.

>15|TRBD1|TRBJ1-1|TRBV30|-
CAWSARDRGNTEAFF
TGTGCCTGGAGTGCTCGGGACAGGGGAAACACTGAAGCTTTCTTT
>14|-|TRBJ2-5|TRBV15|many
CATSTSQDIQTQYF
TGTGCCACCAGCACGAGCCAGGACATACAGACCCAGTACTTC
>15|-|TRBJ2-5|TRBV27|many
CASGPIGVRVETQYF
TGTGCCAGCGGCCCAATCGGGGTGAGGGTAGAGACCCAGTACTTC
>14|-|TRBJ1-6|TRBV5-1|many
CASSLERDNSPLHF
TGCGCCAGCAGCTTGGAAAGGGATAATTCACCCCTCCACTTT
>16|TRBD1|TRBJ1-2|TRBV6-4|many
CASSDSGTGGDYGYTF
TGTGCCAGCAGTGACTCCGGGACAGGGGGCGACTATGGCTACACCTTC
>16|-|TRBJ2-1|TRBV5-1|-
CASSPGRASTGNEQFF
TGCGCCAGCAGCCCAGGTCGAGCGTCTACTGGGAATGAGCAGTTCTTC
>16|-|TRBJ1-2|TRBV5-4|-
CASSPQGGSYNYGYTF
TGTGCCAGCAGCCCACAAGGTGGCAGTTATAACTATGGCTACACCTTC
>15|-|TRBJ1-4|TRBV11-2|-
CASSPRDGRNEKLFF
TGTGCCAGCAGCCCCCGGGACGGACGAAATGAAAAACTGTTTTTT
>16|-|TRBJ2-1|TRBV5-1|few
CASSEQGDSIHGEQFF
TGCGCCAGCAGCGAGCAGGGGGACTCAATACATGGGGAGCAGTTCTTC
>15|-|TRBJ1-6|TRBV11-2|few
CASSPDVGGNSPLHF
TGTGCCAGCAGCCCGGATGTGGGGGGGAATTCACCCCTCCACTTT
>15|TRBD1|TRBJ1-2|TRBV18|-
CASSPGQGSNYGYTF
TGTGCCAGCTCACCGGGACAGGGGTCCAACTATGGCTACACCTTC
>14|TRBD1|TRBJ2-1|TRBV7-8|-
CASSIRDRVNEQFF
TGTGCCAGCAGCATCCGGGACAGGGTCAATGAGCAGTTCTTC
>14|-|TRBJ2-3|TRBV10-2|many
CASSEILSTDTQYF
TGCGCCAGCAGTGAGATTTTGAGCACAGATACGCAGTATTTT
>15|-|TRBJ2-7|TRBV5-1|few
CASNFGRQLQNRQYF
TGCGCCAGCAACTTTGGAAGACAGCTCCAAAATAGGCAGTACTTC
>14|-|TRBJ1-2|TRBV30|many
CAWSVRQGNYGYTF
TGTGCCTGGAGTGTACGTCAGGGTAACTATGGCTACACCTTC
>13|-|TRBJ1-2|TRBV6-5|many
CASTTLGLDGYTF
TGTGCCAGCACTACACTGGGGTTAGATGGCTACACCTTC
>14|-|TRBJ1-1|TRBV7-2|many
CASSSQGSRTEAFF
TGTGCCAGCAGCTCCCAGGGAAGTCGAACTGAAGCTTTCTTT
>14|TRBD1|TRBJ2-2|TRBV29-1|many
CSAGTGRDTGELFF
TGCAGCGCCGGGACAGGGAGGGACACCGGGGAGCTGTTTTTT
>15|TRBD1|TRBJ2-3|TRBV27|many
CASSRQGANTDTQYF
TGTGCCAGCAGTCGACAGGGGGCCAACACAGATACGCAGTATTTT
>13|-|TRBJ2-7|TRBV7-2|many
CASSLEQSYEQYF
TGTGCCAGCAGCTTAGAACAGTCCTACGAGCAGTACTTC
>14|TRBD2|TRBJ2-5|TRBV6-2/TRBV6-3|many
CASSYGGGGETQYF
TGTGCCAGCAGTTATGGCGGGGGTGGCGAGACCCAGTACTTC
>16|-|TRBJ2-5|TRBV7-2|-
CASSLTGQAYQETQYF
TGTGCCAGCAGCCTAACGGGACAAGCCTACCAAGAGACCCAGTACTTC
>14|-|TRBJ2-5|TRBV29-1|-
CSVVPRQASGAQYF
TGCAGCGTGGTCCCCCGACAGGCCTCTGGGGCCCAGTACTTC
>15|TRBD2|TRBJ2-7|TRBV3-1|many
CASSKGPAGYYEQYF
TGTGCCAGCAGCAAAGGCCCAGCGGGATACTACGAGCAGTACTTC
>18|-|TRBJ1-1|TRBV5-1|few
CASSLAYRARGDNTEAFF
TGCGCCAGCAGCTTGGCCTACAGAGCGAGGGGAGATAACACTGAAGCTTTCTTT
>11|-|TRBJ1-2|TRBV7-2|many
CASSSYVGNTF
TGTGCCAGCAGCTCGTACGTGGGTAACACCTTC
>12|-|TRBJ2-1|TRBV30|many
CAWMGSGNEQFF
TGTGCCTGGATGGGGTCTGGTAATGAGCAGTTCTTC
>15|-|TRBJ1-2|TRBV7-9|-
CTSSLSRSRTYGYTF
TGTACCAGCAGCTTATCCAGGAGCCGGACGTATGGCTACACCTTC
>16|-|TRBJ1-2|TRBV7-2|many
CASSLTSDRPVIGYTF
TGTGCCAGCAGCTTAACCTCCGACAGACCCGTGATTGGCTACACCTTC
>13|TRBD1|TRBJ1-5|TRBV20-1|many
CSARVTGEQPQHF
TGCAGTGCTAGAGTTACAGGGGAACAGCCCCAGCATTTT
>16|-|TRBJ1-1|TRBV20-1|few
CSASFPGTNRNTEAFF
TGCAGTGCTAGCTTCCCCGGGACGAATCGGAACACTGAAGCTTTCTTT
>15|TRBD1|TRBJ2-3|TRBV6-6|few
CASRQGQKKTDTQYF
TGTGCCAGCAGACAGGGACAGAAGAAGACAGATACGCAGTATTTT
>13|TRBD1|TRBJ2-3|TRBV29-1|many
CSVATGATDTQYF
TGCAGCGTCGCGACAGGGGCCACAGATACGCAGTATTTT
>14|TRBD1|TRBJ1-3|TRBV20-1|-
CSASKGGLGNTIYF
TGCAGTGCTAGTAAAGGGGGCCTTGGAAACACCATATATTTT
>15|-|TRBJ2-4|TRBV15|many
CATSRVGGTVSIQYF
TGTGCCACCAGCAGAGTTGGTGGGACCGTAAGCATTCAGTACTTC
>18|-|TRBJ1-1|TRBV4-3|many
CASSQDRLRGRLNTEAFF
TGCGCCAGCAGCCAAGATAGATTGAGGGGTCGGCTGAACACTGAAGCTTTCTTT
>15|TRBD2|TRBJ2-3|TRBV5-1|many
CASSTRTSGEGTQYF
TGCGCCAGCAGCACCCGGACTAGCGGGGAAGGTACGCAGTATTTT
>20|TRBD2|TRBJ2-3|TRBV20-1|-
CSARDGYMSGGFWESDTQYF
TGCAGTGCTAGAGATGGATATATGAGCGGGGGGTTCTGGGAGTCAGATACGCAGTATTTT
>13|-|TRBJ2-5|TRBV19|-
CASRRTEKETQYF
TGTGCCAGTAGGCGGACGGAAAAAGAGACCCAGTACTTC
>17|TRBD1|TRBJ1-6|TRBV20-1|-
CSARDSHRGSYNSPLHF
TGCAGTGCTAGAGATTCCCACAGGGGCTCCTATAATTCACCCCTCCACTTT
>17|-|TRBJ1-5|TRBV12-3/TRBV12-4|few
CASSLERQDWKTQPQHF
TGTGCCAGCAGTTTAGAAAGGCAGGACTGGAAAACTCAGCCCCAGCATTTT
>19|-|TRBJ2-1|TRBV7-7|many
CASSLRRTATAPRPNEQFF
TGTGCCAGCAGCTTACGACGAACCGCCACTGCCCCTCGACCCAATGAGCAGTTCTTC
>15|-|TRBJ2-7|TRBV5-1|-
CASSVPERGTYEQYF
TGCGCCAGCAGCGTCCCGGAACGGGGAACCTACGAGCAGTACTTC
>13|-|TRBJ2-5|TRBV11-2|-
CASSLVGRREQYF
TGTGCCAGCAGCTTGGTGGGTCGGCGTGAGCAGTACTTC
>14|-|TRBJ1-2|TRBV5-6|few
CASSLAGTSGGYTF
TGTGCCAGCAGCTTGGCCGGGACGTCCGGTGGCTACACCTTC